Below are 7 T cell receptor beta chains sequenced from a single sample in a study of blood T cell repertoires in COVID-19. Profiling relied on immunoSEQ multiplex PCR, and the TCRdb table lists in-frame clones only, not all of them. The table shows some 210,000 clones, with roughly 90% occurring only once. Sequenced input: peripheral blood. These receptor sequences come from a man aged 55 to 69 who had recovered from COVID-19.

This rearrangement joins TRBV5-4 to TRBJ2-5, with 8 bases that match TRBD2. Germline V gene sequence: CDR1 SGHNT, CDR2 YYREEE (reference sequence). Trimming removed 4 bases from V and 2 bases from J; junction bases left unmatched: 10. The CDR3 sequence is 16 residues long. DNA for the CDR3: TGTGCCAGCAGCGGGGTTAGCGGGACCCGTCAAGAGACCCAGTACTTC. This codes for CASSGVSGTRQETQYF.

CDR3 amino acids: CASSLLPGDSYEKLFF. CDR3 nucleotide sequence: TGTGCCAGCAGCCTACTACCAGGGGACAGTTATGAAAAACTGTTTTTT. This rearrangement joins TRBV11-3 to TRBJ1-4, with 7 nucleotides matching TRBD1. From germline, CDR1 is SGHNT and CDR2 YENEEA. The CDR3 sequence is 16 residues long. Trimming removed 5 bases from V and 6 bases from J; junction bases left unmatched: 12. The full variable domain, its missing parts supplied by reference TRBV11-3 and TRBJ1-4, is EAGVVQSPRYKIIEKKQPVAFWCNPISGHNTLYWYLQNLGQGPELLIRYENEEAVDDSQLPKDRFSAERLKGVDSTLKIQPAELGDSAVYLCASSLLPGDSYEKLFFGSGTQLSVL.

This chain links TRBV16 with TRBJ1-5; D is uncertain. The CDR3 extends over 13 amino acids. Per the germline V gene, CDR1 is KGHSY and CDR2 is FQNENV. Trimming cost V 4 bases and J 6 bases, with 10 bases left between them. The CDR3 nucleotides are TGTGCCAGCAGCCCCCCGGAGGGTCAGCCCCAGCATTTT. Translation gives CASSPPEGQPQHF. The variable domain in full, completed from reference TRBV16 and TRBJ1-5, reads GEEVAQTPKHLVRGEGQKAKLYCAPIKGHSYVFWYQQVLKNEFKFLISFQNENVFDETGMPKERFSAKCLPNSPCSLEIQATKLEDSAVYFCASSPPEGQPQHFGDGTRLSIL.

The rearrangement joins TRBV19 to TRBJ2-5, with TRBD2 matching 7 bases. The trim removed 5 bases at V and 2 bases at J, leaving 11 bases unmatched. The CDR3 runs to 16 residues. Germline values: CDR1 LNHDA, CDR2 SQIVND (reference sequence). Written as DNA, the CDR3 is TGTGCCAGTAGTGGGGGGGGAAGGGGTCCACAAGAGACCCAGTACTTC. Translated, it gives CASSGGGRGPQETQYF.

The chain is built from TRBV7-6 and TRBJ1-6, with TRBD1 matching over 10 bases. Germline CDR1 SGHVS, CDR2 FNYEAQ. This CDR3 has 14 residues. J was trimmed by 10 bases and V by 5 bases; bases with no gene match: 5. The CDR3 sequence is CASSRDRGGSPLHF. The CDR3 DNA sequence: TGTGCCAGCAGCCGGGACAGGGGAGGCTCACCCCTCCACTTT.

The chain carries TRBV28 and TRBJ2-1; D uncertain. The CDR3 sequence is 14 residues long. V lost 6 bases to trimming and J lost 7 bases, with 16 bases between them. The germline gives CDR1 MDHEN, CDR2 SYDVKM. The CDR3, as DNA: TGTGCCAGCAGACCTAGATTCCGTGGGAATGAGCAGTTCTTC. Its protein is CASRPRFRGNEQFF.

V is TRBV28 and J is TRBJ1-2; TRBD1 might be the D (6 bases). The CDR3 is made up of 17 amino acids. CDR1 is MDHEN, CDR2 SYDVKM, per germline. Trimming took 2 bases from V and 2 from J, leaving 18 bases between them. The CDR3 is CASSLGGGALFNYGYTF. The CDR3 DNA reads TGTGCCAGCAGTTTAGGCGGGGGGGCGCTTTTCAACTATGGCTACACCTTC.